This TCR beta chain is drawn from a study of blood T cell repertoires in COVID-19. Study summary: Sites across the United States, Italy and Spain contributed samples from acute and convalescent COVID-19. The cDNA or gDNA used as material had been derived from T cells, B-cell-depleted T cells, or PBMCs.

Original data processing: Using reference gene primer amplification, nucleated cell counts were estimated. The table came from immunoSEQ multiplex PCR; TCRdb's copy has only in-frame clones and leaves some out. That table is the source of V, J and clone size, and D and trimming were worked out from the DNA. The sample consists of approximately 330,000 clones, around 89% of them appearing once. CDR3 length: 15 residues. V lost 5 bases and J 1 base, leaving 14 bases between the germline ends. Germline CDR1 SEHNR, CDR2 FQNEAQ (reference sequence). The sequenced sample consisted of peripheral blood. This TCR derives from a woman aged 45-59 years with active or convalescent COVID-19. V gene TRBV7-9 combines with J gene TRBJ2-5; weak D call: TRBD1 (6 bases). In DNA, the CDR3 is TGTGCCAGCAGCCCCCAAGGACAGATCCAAGAGACCCAGTACTTC. This sequence encodes CASSPQGQIQETQYF.